This T cell receptor beta chain appears in the sequencing data of a study of glioma-infiltrating T cells. Amplification of TCR alpha and beta CDR3 regions from RNA used iRepertoire nested multiplex PCR. TCRdb re-analysed the multiplex PCR reads in MiXCR, keeping a single row per CDR3 protein. The table shows around 130,000 distinct CDR3 sequences, with 24% occurring only once. A remark on this clonotype: Its antigen is undetermined.

V lost 7 bases, J lost 0 bases, and 9 bases lay in between. The CDR3 has 12 amino acids. Germline CDR1 SQVTM, CDR2 ANQGSEA. Study observations and caveats: Gliomas, especially low-grade, showed above-expected tissue-blood divergence; non-neoplastic patients showed below. Tissue and blood shared very few CDR3 sequences.

This sequence was found in a human donor with low-grade glioma or glioblastoma, undergoing nonglioma brain surgery, or in good health (not recorded which). The sample comprised glioma tissue, nonneoplastic brain tissue, or PBMCs (not recorded which). The genes are TRBV29-1 and TRBJ2-5; D is undetermined. CDR3 DNA: TGCAGCGCTCTGCCCAACCAAGAGACCCAGTACTTC. As protein: CSALPNQETQYF.